These 17 T cell receptor beta chains came from one sample sequenced in a study of cytomegalovirus exposure and HLA in healthy donors. In the PCR, 60 Vbeta and 13 Jbeta primers were used. TCRdb's copy holds only in-frame clones and misses some; the assay was immunoSEQ multiplex PCR. The sample holds approximately 150,000 clones, about 77% seen once. The sequencing input was PBMCs. The origin of the receptors is a female donor in good health and CMV-seronegative.

This chain connects TRBV28 to TRBJ2-7; 8 bases align to TRBD2. Germline V lookup: CDR1 MDHEN, CDR2 SYDVKM. The CDR3 extends over 15 amino acids. With 6 bases clipped from V and 6 bases from J, the junction kept 13 bases outside the gene matches. CDR3: CASRPGVAGPPEQYF. CDR3 sequence (DNA): TGTGCCAGCAGACCCGGGGTAGCGGGACCTCCCGAGCAGTACTTC.

This sequence joins TRBV6-5 and TRBJ2-1, with 13 bases lining up with TRBD2. Trimming cost V 5 bases and J 6 bases; bases outside gene matches: 4. CDR1 and CDR2 from the germline V gene are MNHEY and SVGAGI. The CDR3 contains 15 residues. The CDR3 DNA reads TGTGCCAGCAGTCAACTAGCGGGGGGGCTCAATGAGCAGTTCTTC. Protein: CASSQLAGGLNEQFF.

This clone appeared a single time. The chain links TRBV18 to TRBJ2-1; 7 positions agree with TRBD1. The CDR3 is 16 residues long. From germline, CDR1 is KGHSH and CDR2 LQKENI. J was trimmed by 6 bases and V by 5 bases; bases with no gene match: 13. The CDR3 bases are TGTGCCAGCTCAGTTCTAGACAGGGTCTCCACCAATGAGCAGTTCTTC. It yields the protein CASSVLDRVSTNEQFF.

This CDR3 is CASRVQGSYNSPLHF. The CDR3 DNA sequence: TGTGCCAGCAGAGTACAGGGTTCCTATAATTCACCCCTCCACTTT. The rearrangement links TRBV11-2 to TRBJ1-6; a weak D match, TRBD1 (6 bases). This CDR3 contains 15 residues. The V and J ends lost 6 bases and 1 base respectively, with 10 bases between them. The germline gives CDR1 SGHAT, CDR2 FQNNGV.

The chain links TRBV6-6 to TRBJ1-5; no firm D call. With 4 bases removed from V and 0 bases from J, the gap between germline ends came to 7 bases. Germline V gene data show CDR1 as MNHNY and CDR2 as SVGAGI (reference sequence). This CDR3 has 14 residues. The CDR3 nucleotides are TGTGCCAGCAGTTCCGCGAATAGCAATCAGCCCCAGCATTTT. Translating gives CASSSANSNQPQHF.

This clone turned up a few times. The rearrangement uses TRBV19 and TRBJ2-5, with D perhaps TRBD2 (6 bases). CDR3 length: 14 amino acids. With 6 bases removed from V and 5 bases from J, the gap between germline ends came to 16 bases. The germline CDR1 and CDR2 sequences are LNHDA and SQIVND (reference sequence). CDR3 region: CASRELASGETQYF. CDR3 coding DNA: TGTGCCAGTAGAGAACTAGCTTCTGGGGAGACCCAGTACTTC.

As to this clone: This specimen includes other DNA sequences encoding the same CDR3. The gene calls are TRBV7-9 and TRBJ1-1; TRBD1 aligns across 9 bases. The CDR3 spans 14 residues. After removal of 6 bases from V and 6 bases from J, the junction contained 8 bases not matched to a gene. CDR1 SEHNR and CDR2 FQNEAQ come from the germline V gene (reference sequence). The CDR3: CASRYGTGRAEAFF. The CDR3 DNA follows: TGTGCCAGCAGATACGGGACAGGGAGGGCTGAAGCTTTCTTT. The whole variable domain, filled in from reference TRBV7-9 and TRBJ1-1, reads DTGVSQNPRHKITKRGQNVTFRCDPISEHNRLYWYRQTLGQGPEFLTYFQNEAQLEKSRLLSDRFSAERPKGSFSTLEIQRTEQGDSAMYLCASRYGTGRAEAFFGQGTRLTVV.

The genes are TRBV11-3 and TRBJ2-5, with 9 bases lining up with TRBD1. The DNA end is a closer match to TRBJ2-7, so the J assignment may be wrong. The CDR3 is 15 residues long. Looked up from germline, CDR1 is SGHNT and CDR2 is YENEEA. This CDR3 reads CASSPPGTGKREQYF. The DNA for the CDR3 is TGTGCCAGCAGCCCCCCAGGGACAGGGAAACGCGAGCAGTACTTC.

This clone was observed once. V is TRBV5-4 and J is TRBJ2-7; D might be TRBD1 (5 bases). The CDR3 is made up of 14 amino acids. Germline V lookup: CDR1 SGHNT, CDR2 YYREEE (reference sequence). Trimming removed 2 bases from V and 3 bases from J, with 12 bases in between. CDR3 DNA sequence: TGTGCCAGCAGCTTACCAGGGCGGAACTACGAGCAGTACTTC. Its translation is CASSLPGRNYEQYF.

The rearrangement uses TRBV28 and TRBJ2-2, with 8 bases that match TRBD2. CDR1 is MDHEN, CDR2 SYDVKM, per germline. V was pared by 7 bases and J by 7 bases, with 11 bases of the junction left unmatched. The CDR3 runs 15 residues. The CDR3 reads CASNLRTSRIGELFF. CDR3 DNA sequence: TGTGCCAGCAACTTAAGGACTAGCAGGATCGGGGAGCTGTTTTTT. The variable domain in full, completed from reference TRBV28 and TRBJ2-2, reads DVKVTQSSRYLVKRTGEKVFLECVQDMDHENMFWYRQDPGLGLRLIYFSYDVKMKEKGDIPEGYSVSREKKERFSLILESASTNQTSMYLCASNLRTSRIGELFFGEGSRLTVL.

V usage is TRBV6-4 and J usage is TRBJ2-3; 16 positions match TRBD2. This CDR3 region has 19 residues. With V trimmed by 2 bases and J by 5 bases, 10 bases remained unmatched. Germline V gene sequence: CDR1 MRHNA, CDR2 SNTAGT. The CDR3 loop reads CASSDEGLAGGTGEDTQYF. The DNA for the CDR3 is TGTGCCAGCAGTGACGAGGGACTAGCGGGAGGGACAGGGGAAGATACGCAGTATTTT.

This clone has more than one count but fewer than ten. The chain links TRBV28 to TRBJ2-3; 11 positions agree with TRBD1. Germline CDR1 and CDR2: MDHEN and SYDVKM. J was trimmed by 4 bases and V by 2 bases; bases with no gene match: 5. This CDR3 is built from 16 residues. The CDR3 DNA is TGTGCCAGCAGTTTAAGTGGACAGGGGGCGGCAGATACGCAGTATTTT. Its protein is CASSLSGQGAADTQYF.

The V and J genes are TRBV29-1 and TRBJ2-3, with D possibly TRBD1 on 5 matching bases. Trimming shortened V by 6 bases and J by 0 bases, and 10 bases separated the two germline ends. The germline gives CDR1 SQVTM, CDR2 ANQGSEA. This CDR3 has 13 amino acids. The CDR3 DNA reads as TGCAGCGTAGGGGCAGACAGCACAGATACGCAGTATTTT. The encoded protein is CSVGADSTDTQYF.

The chain uses TRBV7-2 and TRBJ1-6, with no clear D. With 0 bases removed from V and 7 bases from J, the gap between germline ends came to 7 bases. CDR1 SGHTA and CDR2 FQGNSA come from the germline V gene. The CDR3 runs to 14 residues. CDR3 coding DNA: TGTGCCAGCAGCTTAGCGACGGGGAATTCACCCCTCCACTTT. Residues: CASSLATGNSPLHF.

The rearrangement links TRBV5-8 to TRBJ2-1, with TRBD1 matching over 9 bases. V shed 0 bases and J 6 bases; nucleotides not matched to a gene: 7. The CDR3 is 16 residues long. The germline V gene has CDR1 SGHTS and CDR2 YDEGEE. CDR3 nucleotides: TGTGCCAGCAGCTTGGGTGGGACAGGGAAATTCAATGAGCAGTTCTTC. Its translation is CASSLGGTGKFNEQFF.

This clone was recorded only once. The V gene is TRBV28, the J gene TRBJ1-1, with D unresolved. This CDR3 is 13 amino acids long. Germline CDR1 and CDR2: MDHEN and SYDVKM. V lost 5 bases, J lost 5 bases, and 12 bases lay in between. DNA of the CDR3: TGTGCCAGCAGTCCTGGGGAGTGGACTGAAGCTTTCTTT. Its translation is CASSPGEWTEAFF. The full variable domain, completed using reference TRBV28 and TRBJ1-1, is DVKVTQSSRYLVKRTGEKVFLECVQDMDHENMFWYRQDPGLGLRLIYFSYDVKMKEKGDIPEGYSVSREKKERFSLILESASTNQTSMYLCASSPGEWTEAFFGQGTRLTVV.

The rearrangement uses TRBV10-1 and TRBJ2-1; 11 nucleotides align to TRBD2. With 3 bases clipped from V and 8 bases from J, the junction kept 12 bases outside the gene matches. The CDR3 is 17 residues long. The germline CDR1 and CDR2 sequences are WNHNN and SYGVQD (reference sequence). The CDR3 here is CASSDPLPTSGVYEQFF. DNA for the CDR3: TGCGCCAGCAGTGACCCACTCCCGACTAGCGGGGTCTATGAGCAGTTCTTC.